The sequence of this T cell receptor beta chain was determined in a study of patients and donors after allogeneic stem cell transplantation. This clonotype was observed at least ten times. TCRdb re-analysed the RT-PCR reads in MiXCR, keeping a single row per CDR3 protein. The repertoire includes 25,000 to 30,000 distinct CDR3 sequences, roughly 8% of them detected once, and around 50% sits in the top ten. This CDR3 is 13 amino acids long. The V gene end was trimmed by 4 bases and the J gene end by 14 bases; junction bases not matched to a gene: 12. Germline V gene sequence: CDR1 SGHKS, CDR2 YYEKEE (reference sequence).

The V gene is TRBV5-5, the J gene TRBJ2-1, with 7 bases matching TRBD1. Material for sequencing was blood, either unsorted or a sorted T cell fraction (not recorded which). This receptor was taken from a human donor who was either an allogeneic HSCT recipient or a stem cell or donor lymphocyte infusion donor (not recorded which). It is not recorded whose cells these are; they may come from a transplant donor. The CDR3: CASSLTGAGVEFF. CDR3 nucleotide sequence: TGTGCCAGCAGCCTAACAGGGGCCGGGGTCGAGTTCTTC.